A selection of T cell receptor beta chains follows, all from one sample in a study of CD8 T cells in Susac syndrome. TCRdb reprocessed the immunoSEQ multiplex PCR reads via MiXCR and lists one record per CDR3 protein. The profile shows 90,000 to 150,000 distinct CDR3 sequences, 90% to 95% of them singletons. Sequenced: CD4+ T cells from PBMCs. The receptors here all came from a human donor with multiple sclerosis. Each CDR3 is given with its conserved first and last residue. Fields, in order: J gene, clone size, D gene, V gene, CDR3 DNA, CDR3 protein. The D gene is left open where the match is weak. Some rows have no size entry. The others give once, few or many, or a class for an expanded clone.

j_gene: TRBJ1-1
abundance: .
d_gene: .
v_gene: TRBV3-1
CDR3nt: TGTGCCAGCAGCCCCTTGAGGGACACTGAAGCTTTCTTT
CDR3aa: CASSPLRDTEAFF

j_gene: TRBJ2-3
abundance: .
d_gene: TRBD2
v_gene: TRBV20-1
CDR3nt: TGCAGTGCCCCGAGTCCGGGGGGGAGTACAGATACGCAGTATTTT
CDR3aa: CSAPSPGGSTDTQYF

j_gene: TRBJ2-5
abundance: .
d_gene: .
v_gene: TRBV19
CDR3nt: TGTGCCAGTAGCGCCGGGACGTGGGAGACCCAGTACTTC
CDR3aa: CASSAGTWETQYF

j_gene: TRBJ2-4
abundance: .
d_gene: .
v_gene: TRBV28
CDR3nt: TGTGCCAGCAGTACCTCCACAGAAATCGGGGGCATTCAGTACTTC
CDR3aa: CASSTSTEIGGIQYF

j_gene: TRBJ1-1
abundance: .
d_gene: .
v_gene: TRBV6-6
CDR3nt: TGTGCCAGCAGTTACTTTACAGGGAACACTGAAGCTTTCTTT
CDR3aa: CASSYFTGNTEAFF

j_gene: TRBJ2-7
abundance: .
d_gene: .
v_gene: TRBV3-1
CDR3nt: TGTGCCAGCAGCCAAGGAACAGGGACGTACGAGCAGTACTTC
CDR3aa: CASSQGTGTYEQYF

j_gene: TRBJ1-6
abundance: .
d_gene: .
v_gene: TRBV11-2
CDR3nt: TGTGCCAGCAGCTTAATCGGGCAAAGTTCACCCCTCCACTTT
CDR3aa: CASSLIGQSSPLHF

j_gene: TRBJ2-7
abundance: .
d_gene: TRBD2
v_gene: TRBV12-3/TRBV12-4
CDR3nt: TGTGCCAGCAGACGCGGGGGGGGGTTGCGCGAGCAGTACTTC
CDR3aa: CASRRGGGLREQYF

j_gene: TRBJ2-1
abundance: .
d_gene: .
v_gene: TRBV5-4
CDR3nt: TGTGCCAGCAGCTTGGTTGGAGCTCTCTACAATGAGCAGTTCTTC
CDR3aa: CASSLVGALYNEQFF

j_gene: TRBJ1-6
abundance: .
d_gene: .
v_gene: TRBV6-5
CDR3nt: TGTGCCAGCAGTTACGGTCAGCCTACTATTTCACCCCTCCACTTT
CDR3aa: CASSYGQPTISPLHF

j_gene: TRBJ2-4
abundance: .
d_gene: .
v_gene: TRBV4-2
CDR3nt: TGTGCCAGCAGCCACCGTGGGGCAGGGTTTCAGTACTTC
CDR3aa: CASSHRGAGFQYF

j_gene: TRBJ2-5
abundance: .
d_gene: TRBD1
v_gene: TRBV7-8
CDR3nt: TGTGCCAGCACCAAAATGTTCGGGACAGAAAAAGAGACCCAGTACTTC
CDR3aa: CASTKMFGTEKETQYF

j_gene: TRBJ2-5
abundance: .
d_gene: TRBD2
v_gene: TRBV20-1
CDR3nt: TGCAGCGCGGCCGGGAATAGCGGGGGGATCCAAGAGACCCAGTACTTC
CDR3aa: CSAAGNSGGIQETQYF

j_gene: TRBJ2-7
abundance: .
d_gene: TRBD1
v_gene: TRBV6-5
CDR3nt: TGTGCCAGCATTCCCCAGAGGGGGCACTACTACGAGCAGTACTTC
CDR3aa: CASIPQRGHYYEQYF

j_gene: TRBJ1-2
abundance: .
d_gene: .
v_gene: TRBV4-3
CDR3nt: TGCGCCAGCAGCCAAGGGGTCCGGGGCCCTTACTATGGCTACACCTTC
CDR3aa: CASSQGVRGPYYGYTF

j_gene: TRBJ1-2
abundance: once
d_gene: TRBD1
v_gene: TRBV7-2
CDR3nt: TGTGCCAGCACCTGGGGGACAGGGAAGGGCTACACCTTC
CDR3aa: CASTWGTGKGYTF

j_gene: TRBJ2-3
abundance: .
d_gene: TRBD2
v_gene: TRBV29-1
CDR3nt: TGCAGCGTTGAGCGGAGCGGGGGGATCACAGATACGCAGTATTTT
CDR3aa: CSVERSGGITDTQYF

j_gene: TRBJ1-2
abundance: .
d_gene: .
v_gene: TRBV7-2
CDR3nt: TGTGCCAGCAGCTTAAATTATAGGGGACGCGGCTACACCTTC
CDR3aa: CASSLNYRGRGYTF

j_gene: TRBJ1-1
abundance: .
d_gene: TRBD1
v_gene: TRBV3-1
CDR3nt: TGTGCCAGCAGCAACAGGGGCCGTGACACTGAAGCTTTCTTT
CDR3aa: CASSNRGRDTEAFF

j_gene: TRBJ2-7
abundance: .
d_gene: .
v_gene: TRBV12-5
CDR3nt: TGTGCTAGTGGTTTGCCACCCGGAAAGCAGTACTTC
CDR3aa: CASGLPPGKQYF

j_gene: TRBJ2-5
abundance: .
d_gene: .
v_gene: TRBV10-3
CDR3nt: TGTGCCATCAGTGAAGATCAGGGTCCCCAAGAGACCCAGTACTTC
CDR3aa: CAISEDQGPQETQYF

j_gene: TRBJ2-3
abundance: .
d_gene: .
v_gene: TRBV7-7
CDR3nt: TGTGCTAGCAGCTTAGCGGAAGCAGATACGCAGTATTTT
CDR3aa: CASSLAEADTQYF